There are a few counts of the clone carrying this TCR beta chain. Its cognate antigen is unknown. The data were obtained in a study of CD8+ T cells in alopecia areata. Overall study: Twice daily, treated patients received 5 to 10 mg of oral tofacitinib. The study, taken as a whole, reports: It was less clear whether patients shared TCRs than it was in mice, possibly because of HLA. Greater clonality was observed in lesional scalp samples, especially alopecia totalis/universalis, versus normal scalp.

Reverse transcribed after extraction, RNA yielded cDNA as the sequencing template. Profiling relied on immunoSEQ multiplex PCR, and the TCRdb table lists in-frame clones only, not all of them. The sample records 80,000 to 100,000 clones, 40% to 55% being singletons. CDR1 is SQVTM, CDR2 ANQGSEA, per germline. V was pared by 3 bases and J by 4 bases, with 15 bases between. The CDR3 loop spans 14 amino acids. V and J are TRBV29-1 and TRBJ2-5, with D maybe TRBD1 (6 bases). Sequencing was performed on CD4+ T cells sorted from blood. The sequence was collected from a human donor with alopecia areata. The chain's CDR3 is CSVDTTGFGETQYF. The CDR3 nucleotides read TGCAGCGTTGACACTACAGGGTTCGGAGAGACCCAGTACTTC.